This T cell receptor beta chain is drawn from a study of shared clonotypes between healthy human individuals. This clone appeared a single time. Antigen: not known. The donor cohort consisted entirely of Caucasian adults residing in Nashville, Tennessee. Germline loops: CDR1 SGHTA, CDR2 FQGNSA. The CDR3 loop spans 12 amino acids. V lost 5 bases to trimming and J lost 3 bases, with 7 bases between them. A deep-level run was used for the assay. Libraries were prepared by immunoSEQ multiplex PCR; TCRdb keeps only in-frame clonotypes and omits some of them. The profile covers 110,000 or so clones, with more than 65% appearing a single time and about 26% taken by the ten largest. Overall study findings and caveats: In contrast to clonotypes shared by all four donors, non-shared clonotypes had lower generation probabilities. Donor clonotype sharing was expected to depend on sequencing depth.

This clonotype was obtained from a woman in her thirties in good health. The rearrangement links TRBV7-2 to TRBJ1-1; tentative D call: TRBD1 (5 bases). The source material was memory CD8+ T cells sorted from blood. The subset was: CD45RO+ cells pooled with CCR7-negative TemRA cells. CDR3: CASSRGDTEAFF. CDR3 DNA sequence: TGTGCCAGCAGCCGGGGGGACACTGAAGCTTTCTTT. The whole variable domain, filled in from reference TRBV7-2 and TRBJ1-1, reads GAGVSQSPSNKVTEKGKDVELRCDPISGHTALYWYRQSLGQGLEFLIYFQGNSAPDKSGLPSDRFSAERTGGSVSTLTIQRTQQEDSAVYLCASSRGDTEAFFGQGTRLTVV.